Presented here are 17 T cell receptor beta chains from one specimen sequenced in a study of blood T cell repertoires in COVID-19. The repertoire was sequenced with immunoSEQ multiplex PCR; TCRdb's copy has only in-frame clones and lacks some. The data contain 230,000 or so clones, approximately 83% of them singletons. The sequencing sample was made of PBMCs or T cells enriched from blood (not recorded which). The receptors originated from a man over 45 who had recovered from COVID-19.

The chain carries TRBV9 and TRBJ2-4; 9 bases map to TRBD2. Unmatched junction bases numbered 9, after V lost 0 bases and J lost 8 bases. Germline V gene sequence: CDR1 SGDLS, CDR2 YYNGEE. This CDR3 is built from 16 residues. The CDR3 is CASSVGSAGGNYIQYF. The DNA for the CDR3 is TGTGCCAGCAGCGTAGGGTCAGCGGGAGGAAATTACATTCAGTACTTC.

J is TRBJ2-1 and V is TRBV14, with D perhaps TRBD1 (6 bases). The germline CDR1 and CDR2 sequences are SGHDN and FVKESK. This CDR3 region has 14 residues. Trimming stripped 4 bases from V and 8 bases from J, with 15 bases between. This CDR3 reads CASSRPNRAYEQFF. The CDR3 DNA follows: TGTGCCAGCAGCCGCCCAAACAGGGCTTATGAGCAGTTCTTC.

The genes are TRBV25-1 and TRBJ2-1; 7 nucleotides align to TRBD2. Germline V gene sequence: CDR1 MGHDK, CDR2 SYGVNS. The V and J ends lost 5 bases and 6 bases, in that order; junction bases with no gene match: 7. The CDR3 totals 14 residues. This chain's CDR3 is CASSPGLVLNEQFF. The DNA of the CDR3 is TGTGCCAGCAGTCCAGGACTAGTCCTCAATGAGCAGTTCTTC.

The chain is built from TRBV28 and TRBJ2-7; 10 bases line up with TRBD2. The CDR3 has 20 amino acids. Losses at the gene ends were 1 base for V and 2 bases for J; bases not matched to a gene: 17. CDR1 is MDHEN, CDR2 SYDVKM, per germline. CDR3 in DNA: TGTGCCAGCAGTTTATTTCAGGGGGTATTTACTAGCGGGACCACCTACGAGCAGTACTTC. This encodes CASSLFQGVFTSGTTYEQYF.

The V gene is TRBV7-2, the J gene TRBJ2-3; 9 bases match TRBD2. Germline V lookup: CDR1 SGHTA, CDR2 FQGNSA. The CDR3 spans 17 residues. J was trimmed by 4 bases and V by 5 bases; bases with no gene match: 13. The CDR3 DNA sequence: TGTGCCAGCAGCCGTCCGGGGAGCGGGAGGTCGCCAGATACGCAGTATTTT. This sequence encodes CASSRPGSGRSPDTQYF.

CDR3 coding DNA: TGTGCCAGCAGCTTCGCAGGGGCCCGGAACTATGGCTACACCTTC. Protein product: CASSFAGARNYGYTF. The chain employs TRBV5-6 and TRBJ1-2, with D possibly matching TRBD1 (6 bases). The germline gives CDR1 SGHDT, CDR2 YYEEEE. The CDR3 contains 15 residues. V gave up 2 bases and J gave up 2 bases, with 13 bases separating them.

The chain uses TRBV6-2 or TRBV6-3 and TRBJ1-5, with D perhaps matching TRBD1 (5 bases). Per germline, CDR1 MNHEY and CDR2 SVGEGT. The V gene lost 5 bases and the J gene lost 3 bases, with 17 bases spanning the gap. This CDR3 contains 16 residues. In DNA form, the CDR3 reads TGTGCCAGCAGTCCCCTCGGGCGGGGCCTCAATCAGCCCCAGCATTTT. Translating it yields CASSPLGRGLNQPQHF.

This clone was seen only a few times. The chain has TRBV19 and TRBJ1-2; D is possibly TRBD1 (5 bases). Germline CDR1 LNHDA, CDR2 SQIVND (reference sequence). This CDR3 is 14 amino acids long. Trimming left V 5 bases short and J 3 bases short, with 13 bases between. The DNA for the CDR3 is TGTGCCAGTAGTGCGCAGGGTGAGGACTATGGCTACACCTTC. Its protein product is CASSAQGEDYGYTF.

V usage is TRBV14 and J usage is TRBJ2-2; TRBD2 agrees at 13 bases. The CDR3 totals 16 residues. CDR1 SGHDN and CDR2 FVKESK come from the germline V gene. The junction had 5 bases not matched to a gene; V was cut back by 4 bases and J by 6 bases. The CDR3 sequence is CASSPGLAGVPGELFF. The CDR3 nucleotides read TGTGCCAGCAGCCCCGGACTAGCGGGAGTCCCCGGGGAGCTGTTTTTT. The full variable domain, its missing parts supplied by reference TRBV14 and TRBJ2-2, is EAGVTQFPSHSVIEKGQTVTLRCDPISGHDNLYWYRRVMGKEIKFLLHFVKESKQDESGMPNNRFLAERTGGTYSTLKVQPAELEDSGVYFCASSPGLAGVPGELFFGEGSRLTVL.

This clone came up a few times. The chain links TRBV18 to TRBJ2-7, with TRBD1 identical over 9 bases. Per the germline V gene, CDR1 is KGHSH and CDR2 is LQKENI. J was trimmed by 2 bases and V by 4 bases; bases with no gene match: 6. This CDR3 is built from 15 residues. The CDR3 spells CASSHRTGAAYEQYF. The CDR3 DNA reads TGTGCCAGCTCACACAGGACAGGGGCGGCCTACGAGCAGTACTTC.

The genes are TRBV5-6 and TRBJ1-1; TRBD1 aligns across 7 bases. CDR1 is SGHDT, CDR2 YYEEEE, per germline. V gave up 0 bases and J gave up 4 bases; unmatched junction bases: 9. CDR3 size: 16 residues. The CDR3 region is CASSLGRGRISTEAFF. For the CDR3, the DNA is TGTGCCAGCAGCTTGGGGAGGGGGCGCATAAGCACTGAAGCTTTCTTT. Supplemented by reference TRBV5-6 and TRBJ1-1, the full variable domain reads DAGVTQSPTHLIKTRGQQVTLRCSPKSGHDTVSWYQQALGQGPQFIFQYYEEEERQRGNFPDRFSGHQFPNYSSELNVNALLLGDSALYLCASSLGRGRISTEAFFGQGTRLTVV.

This chain connects TRBV6-2 or TRBV6-3 to TRBJ2-7; 11 nucleotides agree with TRBD2. The CDR3 has 15 amino acids. In germline, CDR1 is MNHEY, CDR2 SVGEGT. Trimming at V came to 5 bases and at J to 4 bases, leaving 7 bases not matched to a gene. The CDR3 coding sequence is TGTGCCAGCAGTGACCCGGGACTAGCGGTATACGAGCAGTACTTC. Protein: CASSDPGLAVYEQYF.

The CDR3 DNA reads TGCGCCAGCAGCCAAGACCAGACAGAAACCTCTGGAAACACCATATATTTT. The encoded protein is CASSQDQTETSGNTIYF. The V call is TRBV4-1, the J call TRBJ1-3; tentatively, D is TRBD1 (5 bases). V lost 0 bases and J lost 0, with 12 bases in between. The CDR3 runs 17 residues. Germline V gives CDR1 MGHRA, CDR2 YSYEKL.

The genes are TRBV14 and TRBJ2-7; the D gene is possibly TRBD1 (6 bases). Per the germline V gene, CDR1 is SGHDN and CDR2 is FVKESK. The CDR3 sequence is 13 residues long. V lost 4 bases and J 10 bases, leaving 17 bases between the germline ends. For the CDR3, the DNA is TGTGCCAGCAGCCTCGGCACCGGGACACGACAGTACTTC. It encodes CASSLGTGTRQYF.

This sequence joins TRBV7-8 and TRBJ1-2, with D tentatively TRBD1 (5 bases). Trimming stripped 5 bases from V and 3 bases from J, with 16 bases between. The CDR3 is 15 amino acids. Germline loops: CDR1 SGHVS, CDR2 FQNEAQ. The CDR3 nucleotides are TGTGCCAGCAGCGCTAGCCCCGGGACTTACTATGGCTACACCTTC. The encoded protein is CASSASPGTYYGYTF.

The chain combines TRBV14 with TRBJ1-1, with D tentatively TRBD1 (5 bases). The CDR3 runs to 14 residues. Per the germline V gene, CDR1 is SGHDN and CDR2 is FVKESK. Trimming removed 2 bases at V and 0 bases at J, with 7 bases between. In DNA, the CDR3 is TGTGCCAGCAGCCAACTACAGGTGAACACTGAAGCTTTCTTT. As protein: CASSQLQVNTEAFF.

This clone has more than one count but fewer than ten. The chain couples TRBV5-1 to TRBJ2-2; possible D gene TRBD2, 5 bases. There are 13 residues in the CDR3. Between the trimmed V and J ends, which lost 1 base and 6 bases, there was a span of 7 bases. Germline CDR1 is SGHRS and CDR2 is YFSETQ. The CDR3 nucleotides read TGCGCCAGCAGCTTGCTTAGCGCCGGGGAGCTGTTTTTT. Translation: CASSLLSAGELFF.